This is a list of T cell receptor beta chains from one sample in a study of control samples from healthy donors and cancer patients. Sequencing was performed with immunoSEQ multiplex PCR; in TCRdb, only in-frame clones are kept and a portion is missing. The table shows 150,000 to 200,000 clones, with roughly 92% occurring only once. Input material: blood. These receptors all stem from a man between 25 and 39 years old in good health. CDR3s include the opening cysteine and the closing phenylalanine or tryptophan. The order of the fields is clone size, J gene, V gene, D gene, CDR3 DNA, CDR3 protein. D genes are given only for firm matches. Not all rows give a size; the values are once, few, many and, for expanded clones, a class.

clone size: -; J gene: TRBJ2-5; V gene: TRBV28; D gene: -; CDR3 DNA: TGTGCCAGCACCCCCCCCGGGGCAAGGAAGACCCAGTACTTC; CDR3 protein: CASTPPGARKTQYF
clone size: -; J gene: TRBJ2-1; V gene: TRBV28; D gene: -; CDR3 DNA: TGTGCCAGCAGTTTAGTGGGCCTTTCGAGTTCCTACAATGAGCAGTTCTTC; CDR3 protein: CASSLVGLSSSYNEQFF
clone size: -; J gene: TRBJ1-6; V gene: TRBV14; D gene: -; CDR3 DNA: TGTGCCAGCAGCCAAGATCGACCACCCCTCCACTTT; CDR3 protein: CASSQDRPPLHF
clone size: -; J gene: TRBJ2-2; V gene: TRBV5-5; D gene: TRBD1; CDR3 DNA: TGTGCCAGCAGCTGGACAGGGGGTACCGGGGAGCTGTTTTTT; CDR3 protein: CASSWTGGTGELFF
clone size: once; J gene: TRBJ1-1; V gene: TRBV27; D gene: -; CDR3 DNA: TGTGCCAGCAGTTTATTCAGGGGTGGTGACACTGAAGCTTTCTTT; CDR3 protein: CASSLFRGGDTEAFF
clone size: -; J gene: TRBJ2-5; V gene: TRBV3-1/TRBV3-2; D gene: TRBD2; CDR3 DNA: TGTGCCAGCAGCCAAGGGCGGGAGGGCCGTCGAGAGACCCAGTACTTC; CDR3 protein: CASSQGREGRRETQYF
clone size: -; J gene: TRBJ1-6; V gene: TRBV6-5; D gene: -; CDR3 DNA: TGTGCCAGCAGTACCCGGCAGGGTAATAATTCACCCCTCCACTTT; CDR3 protein: CASSTRQGNNSPLHF
clone size: -; J gene: TRBJ2-3; V gene: TRBV10-1; D gene: TRBD1; CDR3 DNA: TGCGCCAGCAGTGAGGGAGGGTTGGGACAGGGGTCCCGCGGAGATACGCAGTATTTT; CDR3 protein: CASSEGGLGQGSRGDTQYF
clone size: -; J gene: TRBJ1-1; V gene: TRBV25-1; D gene: -; CDR3 DNA: TGTGCCAGCAGTGAATGGAGGGGTCACACTGAAGCTTTCTTT; CDR3 protein: CASSEWRGHTEAFF
clone size: -; J gene: TRBJ2-2; V gene: TRBV5-4; D gene: TRBD2; CDR3 DNA: TGCGCCAGCAGCTTGTGGCGGGGGACCAACACCGGGGAGCTGTTTTTT; CDR3 protein: CASSLWRGTNTGELFF
clone size: -; J gene: TRBJ2-1; V gene: TRBV10-3; D gene: TRBD1; CDR3 DNA: TGTGCCATCAGTGAGTCCCGGACAGGGGTGGTCTACAATGAGCAGTTCTTC; CDR3 protein: CAISESRTGVVYNEQFF
clone size: -; J gene: TRBJ1-1; V gene: TRBV10-3; D gene: -; CDR3 DNA: TGTGCCATCAGCTCCAGGGGAATGAACACTGAAGCTTTCTTT; CDR3 protein: CAISSRGMNTEAFF
clone size: -; J gene: TRBJ2-3; V gene: TRBV5-8; D gene: -; CDR3 DNA: TGTGCCAGCAGCTTGGAAGGCACAGATACGCAGTATTTT; CDR3 protein: CASSLEGTDTQYF
clone size: -; J gene: TRBJ1-5; V gene: TRBV27; D gene: TRBD1; CDR3 DNA: TGTGCCAGCAGTCGAGCCGGGACAGGGGAGATAGATCAGCCCCAGCATTTT; CDR3 protein: CASSRAGTGEIDQPQHF
clone size: -; J gene: TRBJ1-2; V gene: TRBV15; D gene: -; CDR3 DNA: TGTGCCACCAGCAGAGATTGGCCAGGGCTCTTCTATGGCTACACCTTC; CDR3 protein: CATSRDWPGLFYGYTF
clone size: -; J gene: TRBJ2-5; V gene: TRBV20-1; D gene: -; CDR3 DNA: TGCAGTGCATCCCGCGTGGGAACCCAGTACTTC; CDR3 protein: CSASRVGTQYF
clone size: -; J gene: TRBJ2-5; V gene: TRBV10-1; D gene: TRBD2; CDR3 DNA: TGCGCCAGCAGTGAGGGTCTAGCGGGAGGGGAGACCCAGTACTTC; CDR3 protein: CASSEGLAGGETQYF
clone size: once; J gene: TRBJ1-5; V gene: TRBV7-9; D gene: TRBD1; CDR3 DNA: TGTGCCAGCAGCAAAACGACAGGGAATCAGCCCCAGCATTTT; CDR3 protein: CASSKTTGNQPQHF
clone size: once; J gene: TRBJ2-3; V gene: TRBV3-1/TRBV3-2; D gene: TRBD2; CDR3 DNA: TGTGCCAGCAGCCTAGGACTAGCCGGGAATACGCAGTATTTT; CDR3 protein: CASSLGLAGNTQYF
clone size: -; J gene: TRBJ1-4; V gene: TRBV21-1; D gene: -; CDR3 DNA: TGTGCCAGCAGCAAAAGCGCCCCGGGGGCAACTAATGAAAAACTGTTTTTT; CDR3 protein: CASSKSAPGATNEKLFF
clone size: -; J gene: TRBJ2-5; V gene: TRBV28; D gene: TRBD2; CDR3 DNA: TGTGCCAGCAGTTTAGGTGATGTAGCGGGAGGACGGGAGACCCAGTACTTC; CDR3 protein: CASSLGDVAGGRETQYF
clone size: -; J gene: TRBJ1-5; V gene: TRBV13; D gene: -; CDR3 DNA: TGTGCCAGCAGCTTATCCCGCAATCAGCCCCAGCATTTT; CDR3 protein: CASSLSRNQPQHF
clone size: -; J gene: TRBJ1-1; V gene: TRBV14; D gene: -; CDR3 DNA: TGTGCCAGCAGCCAATCAGTTAACACTGAAGCTTTCTTT; CDR3 protein: CASSQSVNTEAFF